Sequencing of this T cell receptor (beta chain) was carried out in a study of response to subunit inactivated influenza vaccine. Notes on the study in general: There was a suggestion from the authors that each seasonal influenza vaccination recruits few new T cells.

At least ten counts were recorded for this clonotype. Its cognate antigen is unknown. TCRdb re-called the RT-PCR reads with MiXCR, one entry per CDR3 protein. The repertoire holds about 160,000 distinct CDR3 sequences, about 10% seen once, with 35% to 40% in the top ten. The source material was CD8+ T cells sorted from PBMCs, sampled roughly 24 months after vaccination. This receptor was taken from a man between 50 and 75 years old who received an inactivated influenza vaccine.

The CDR3: CASSLSVKTNEQFF. CDR3 nucleotides: TGTGCCAGCAGTTTATCGGTAAAAACCAATGAGCAGTTCTTC. This chain connects TRBV27 to TRBJ2-1; D remains unclear. The CDR3 is 14 amino acids. The V and J ends lost 0 bases and 6 bases respectively, with 9 bases between them. Germline assignment: CDR1 MNHEY and CDR2 SMNVEV (reference sequence).